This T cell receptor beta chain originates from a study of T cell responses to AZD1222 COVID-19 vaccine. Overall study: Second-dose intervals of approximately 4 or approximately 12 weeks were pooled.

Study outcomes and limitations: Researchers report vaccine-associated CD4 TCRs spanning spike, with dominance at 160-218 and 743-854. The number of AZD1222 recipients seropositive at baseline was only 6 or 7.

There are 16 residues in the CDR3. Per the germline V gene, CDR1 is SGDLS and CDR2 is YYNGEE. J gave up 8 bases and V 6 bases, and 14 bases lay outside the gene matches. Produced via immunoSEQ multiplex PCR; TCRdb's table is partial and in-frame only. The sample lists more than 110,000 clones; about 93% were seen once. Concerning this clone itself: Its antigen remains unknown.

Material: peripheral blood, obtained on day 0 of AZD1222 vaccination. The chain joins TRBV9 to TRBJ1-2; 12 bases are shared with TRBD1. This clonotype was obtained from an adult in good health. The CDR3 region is CASTQRPGQGAEGYTF. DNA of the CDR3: TGTGCCAGCACCCAACGCCCGGGACAGGGGGCGGAAGGCTACACCTTC.